This T cell receptor (beta chain) stems from a study of radiation and T cells in renal cell carcinoma. Across the study: Nephrectomy followed 15 Gy stereotactic body radiation by 4 weeks.

This CDR3 has 11 residues. The V end lost 10 bases, the J end lost 2 bases, and 9 bases lay between the germline ends. CDR1 MDHEN and CDR2 SYDVKM come from the germline V gene. Sequencing was performed with immunoSEQ multiplex PCR; in TCRdb, only in-frame clones are kept and a portion is missing. The data contain 87,000 or so clones, roughly 90% of them singletons. Time point specified: baseline pretreatment blood. Treatment of the sample: 15 Gy SBRT to primary tumor, nephrectomy 4 weeks later. The sequenced sample was blood, obtained from a patient whose treatment included radiotherapy and nephrectomy. The V call is TRBV28, the J call TRBJ2-7; a possible D gene is TRBD1 (6 bases). The clonotype was recovered from a man in his fifties with renal cell carcinoma. CDR3 residues: CATQGTYEQYF. The CDR3 bases are TGTGCCACACAGGGTACCTACGAGCAGTACTTC.